One sample yielded the 14 T cell receptor beta chains listed below, sequenced in a study of beta chain features in type 1 diabetes (dated by TCRdb to the late 2010s). Libraries were constructed by the immunoSEQ multiplex PCR assay. The entire isolated RNA was reverse transcribed using the High Capacity cDNA Reverse Transcription Kit, and thus expressed TCRB transcripts were sequenced. What TCRdb holds here is the immuneACCESS table cut down to in-frame rearrangements. Part of the clones is not present; checked against another copy, under half of the missing clones reflect an unresolved V gene, and the others are unexplained. Recorded for this sample are 300,000 to 400,000 clones; 9.3% of them occurred a single time. The ten biggest clones cover 0.95% to 1.1% of the sample. Their antigen targets remain unknown. What the research found in general, with its limitations: In all four CD4+ subsets, TCRB CDR3 length was moderately but significantly shorter in type 1 diabetes patients.

Sequenced material: central memory CD4+ T cells from blood. Receptor source: a man aged 30 to 39 with type 1 diabetes.

The sample holds a few counts of this clone. V gene TRBV25-1 combines with J gene TRBJ1-1, with D possibly TRBD1 on 5 matching bases. Germline CDR1 and CDR2: MGHDK and SYGVNS. The CDR3 spans 14 residues. Deletions cut 4 bases from V and 5 bases from J, with 14 bases between. DNA for the CDR3: TGTGCCAGCAGTGCAGGACACCGAAAGACTGAAGCTTTCTTT. Translating gives CASSAGHRKTEAFF.

The table lists this clone with a few counts. The V call is TRBV18, the J call TRBJ2-3; 10 bases map to TRBD2. Trimming cost V 0 bases and J 2 bases; bases outside gene matches: 2. CDR1 and CDR2 from the germline V gene are KGHSH and LQKENI. The CDR3 extends over 16 amino acids. DNA of the CDR3: TGTGCCAGCTCACCACCTAGCGGGGGGCCCACAGATACGCAGTATTTT. Translating it yields CASSPPSGGPTDTQYF.

This clone turned up a few times. V gene TRBV2 combines with J gene TRBJ2-3; D is perhaps TRBD1 or TRBD2 (5 bases each). Per germline, CDR1 SNHLY and CDR2 FYNNEI. V was trimmed by 5 bases and J by 2 bases, leaving 8 bases between them. The CDR3 consists of 13 residues. CDR3 nucleotide sequence: TGTGCCAGCAGTTATGGGACCACAGATACGCAGTATTTT. Amino acids: CASSYGTTDTQYF. The entire variable domain, with the rest obtained from reference TRBV2 and TRBJ2-3, is as follows: EPEVTQTPSHQVTQMGQEVILRCVPISNHLYFYWYRQILGQKVEFLVSFYNNEISEKSEIFDDQFSVERPDGSNFTLKIRSTKLEDSAMYFCASSYGTTDTQYFGPGTRLTVL.

This clone came up a few times. This chain uses TRBV7-9 with TRBJ2-7, with 8 nucleotides matching TRBD1. The CDR3 has 15 amino acids. The V gene end was trimmed by 4 bases and the J gene end by 2 bases; junction bases not matched to a gene: 7. Germline V CDR1 and CDR2: SEHNR, FQNEAQ (reference sequence). For the CDR3, the DNA is TGTGCCAGCAGCTCCGAGGGACAGGTAGCCTACGAGCAGTACTTC. It is translated as CASSSEGQVAYEQYF.

This clone was seen more than once but under ten times. The V gene is TRBV2, the J gene TRBJ2-3, with D possibly TRBD1 on 6 matching bases. V was pared by 4 bases and J by 2 bases, with 13 bases between. The CDR3 runs 15 residues. Germline-derived CDR1 and CDR2 are SNHLY and FYNNEI. CDR3: CASSGGQGITDTQYF. The CDR3 DNA reads TGTGCCAGCAGTGGGGGACAAGGAATCACAGATACGCAGTATTTT. Full variable domain (remainder filled in from reference TRBV2 and TRBJ2-3): EPEVTQTPSHQVTQMGQEVILRCVPISNHLYFYWYRQILGQKVEFLVSFYNNEISEKSEIFDDQFSVERPDGSNFTLKIRSTKLEDSAMYFCASSGGQGITDTQYFGPGTRLTVL.

In this sample, this clone turned up a few times. The chain links TRBV7-8 to TRBJ1-1, with 9 bases aligning to TRBD1. CDR1 and CDR2 (germline): SGHVS, FQNEAQ. This CDR3 spans 16 amino acids. V lost 1 base, J lost 5 bases, and 8 bases stayed unmatched. The CDR3: CASSLDGTGWETEAFF. The CDR3 nucleotides read TGTGCCAGCAGCTTAGACGGGACAGGGTGGGAGACTGAAGCTTTCTTT. Variable domain in full (rest from reference TRBV7-8 and TRBJ1-1): GAGVSQSPRYKVAKRGQDVALRCDPISGHVSLFWYQQALGQGPEFLTYFQNEAQLDKSGLPSDRFFAERPEGSVSTLKIQRTQQEDSAVYLCASSLDGTGWETEAFFGQGTRLTVV.

A few counts support this clone. The chain uses TRBV30 and TRBJ1-2; perhaps TRBD1 as D (6 bases). The CDR3 is 13 residues long. Germline-derived CDR1 and CDR2 are GTSNPN and SVGIG (reference sequence). Trimming removed 7 bases at V and 2 bases at J, with 14 bases between. The CDR3 DNA is TGTGCCTTTTCAGGGGCCTTGAACTATGGCTACACCTTC. Translation gives CAFSGALNYGYTF.

The table lists this clone with a few counts. The chain has TRBV27 and TRBJ1-1, with D perhaps TRBD1 (6 bases). V lost 2 bases to trimming and J lost 6 bases, with 16 bases between them. CDR1 and CDR2 (germline): MNHEY, SMNVEV (reference sequence). The CDR3 extends over 15 amino acids. Here the CDR3 DNA reads TGTGCCAGCAGTTTAATGGGGGCCAAGGTCGCTGAAGCTTTCTTT. Translation gives CASSLMGAKVAEAFF.

This clone was seen a handful of times. The chain couples TRBV28 to TRBJ1-5; the D gene is possibly TRBD1 (5 bases). Germline CDR1 and CDR2: MDHEN and SYDVKM. V was pared by 2 bases and J by 7 bases, with 12 bases between. The CDR3 runs 14 residues. CDR3 sequence: CASSLGGSGQPQHF. In DNA, the CDR3 is TGTGCCAGCAGTTTAGGGGGGTCGGGGCAGCCCCAGCATTTT. Complete variable domain (other parts from reference TRBV28 and TRBJ1-5): DVKVTQSSRYLVKRTGEKVFLECVQDMDHENMFWYRQDPGLGLRLIYFSYDVKMKEKGDIPEGYSVSREKKERFSLILESASTNQTSMYLCASSLGGSGQPQHFGDGTRLSIL.

The CDR3 protein is CASSQEHTGQYF. The CDR3 DNA sequence: TGTGCCAGCAGCCAAGAACATACCGGGCAGTACTTC. The chain is built from TRBV14 and TRBJ2-7, with D hard to call. Trimming shortened V by 0 bases and J by 9 bases, and 9 bases separated the two germline ends. This CDR3 comprises 12 residues. Germline V gene sequence: CDR1 SGHDN, CDR2 FVKESK.

This clone came up many times. The chain links TRBV6-6 to TRBJ1-1; 7 bases fit TRBD1. V was clipped by 2 bases and J by 5 bases; unmatched bases: 5. This CDR3 has 14 amino acids. The germline V gene has CDR1 MNHNY and CDR2 SVGAGI (reference sequence). This CDR3 reads CASSYPTGNTEAFF. Written as DNA, the CDR3 is TGTGCCAGCAGTTACCCGACAGGGAATACTGAAGCTTTCTTT.

The chain carries TRBV2 and TRBJ2-7, with TRBD2 identical over 12 bases. Trimming removed 6 bases from V and 5 bases from J; junction bases left unmatched: 11. The V gene's germline CDR1 is SNHLY and CDR2 FYNNEI. The CDR3 runs 16 residues. CDR3 in amino acids: CASSGRLGLAGNEQYF. Here the CDR3 DNA reads TGTGCCAGCAGCGGTAGACTCGGACTAGCGGGGAACGAGCAGTACTTC.

The V and J genes are TRBV7-2 and TRBJ2-4, with 9 bases aligning to TRBD2. In germline, CDR1 is SGHTA, CDR2 FQGNSA. After removal of 0 bases from V and 7 bases from J, the junction contained 7 bases not matched to a gene. There are 16 residues in the CDR3. The DNA of the CDR3 is TGTGCCAGCAGCTTAGCCCTAGCGGGGATGGGGAACATTCAGTACTTC. Translated, it gives CASSLALAGMGNIQYF. Drawing the rest from reference TRBV7-2 and TRBJ2-4, the complete variable domain is GAGVSQSPSNKVTEKGKDVELRCDPISGHTALYWYRQSLGQGLEFLIYFQGNSAPDKSGLPSDRFSAERTGGSVSTLTIQRTQQEDSAVYLCASSLALAGMGNIQYFGAGTRLSVL.

This clone has just a few counts. The chain combines TRBV29-1 with TRBJ1-4; D gene unclear. The germline V and J ends were trimmed by 6 bases and 5 bases, with 13 bases remaining between them. The CDR3 totals 13 residues. The V gene's germline CDR1 is SQVTM and CDR2 ANQGSEA. The CDR3 reads CSVQREENEKLFF. For the CDR3, the DNA is TGCAGCGTCCAACGGGAGGAGAATGAAAAACTGTTTTTT. The whole variable domain, remainder taken from reference TRBV29-1 and TRBJ1-4, is SAVISQKPSRDICQRGTSLTIQCQVDSQVTMMFWYRQQPGQSLTLIATANQGSEATYESGFVIDKFPISRPNLTFSTLTVSNMSPEDSSIYLCSVQREENEKLFFGSGTQLSVL.